This T cell receptor beta chain was identified in a study of PD-1 blockade in classical Hodgkin lymphoma. Overall study results and limits: According to reports, newly diagnosed patients had lower baseline TCR diversity than healthy donors, and relapsed/refractory patients had lower baseline TCR diversity still.

The CDR3 contains 16 residues. Details on this clone: Its antigen is not known.

Repertoires were generated with immunoSEQ multiplex PCR, while TCRdb's copy carries only in-frame clones and drops some. The data hold 31,000 or so clones, with roughly four fifths observed a single time. The time point was: cycle 4 day 1 (C4D1), after 6 weeks of nivolumab. There was relapse after autologous stem cell transplantation in every patient, and there was variation in brentuximab vedotin exposure. Sample: peripheral blood mononuclear cells (PBMCs), taken before the fourth cycle of nivolumab. The receptor's source is a human donor with classical Hodgkin lymphoma. V is TRBV21-1 and J is TRBJ1-1; the D segment call TRBD1 is taken from the table without a DNA check. TRBV21-1 has pseudogene status. The chain's CDR3 is CASSRSPGQGNTEAFF. The CDR3 DNA follows: TGTGCCAGCAGCAGATCCCCGGGACAGGGAAACACTGAAGCTTTCTTT.